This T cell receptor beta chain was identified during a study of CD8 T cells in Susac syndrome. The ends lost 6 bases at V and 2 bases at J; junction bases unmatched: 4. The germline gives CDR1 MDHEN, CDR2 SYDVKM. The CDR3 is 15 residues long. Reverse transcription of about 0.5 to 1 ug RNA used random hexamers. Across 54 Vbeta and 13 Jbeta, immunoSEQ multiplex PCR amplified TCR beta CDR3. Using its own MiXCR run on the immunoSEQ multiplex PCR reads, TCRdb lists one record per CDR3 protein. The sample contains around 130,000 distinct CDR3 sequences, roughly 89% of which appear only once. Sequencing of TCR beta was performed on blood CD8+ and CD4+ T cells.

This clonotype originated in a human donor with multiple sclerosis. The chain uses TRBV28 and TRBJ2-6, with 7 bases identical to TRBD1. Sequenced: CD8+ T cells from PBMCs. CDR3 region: CASRLDRAGANVLTF. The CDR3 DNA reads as TGTGCCAGCAGACTCGACAGGGCTGGGGCCAACGTCCTGACTTTC.